Listed here are 30 T cell receptor beta chains from one sample, sequenced in a study of cytomegalovirus exposure and HLA in healthy donors. PCR involved 60 Vbeta and 13 Jbeta primers. Only in-frame clones appear in the TCRdb table, and some are missing; sequencing was by immunoSEQ multiplex PCR. The sample's table shows about 140,000 clones. Sequenced: PBMCs. The receptors were sampled from a male donor in good health and CMV-seronegative.

The CDR3 DNA reads as TGTGCCTGGAGGTCCCCCCTAGCGGGGGGGCGAACAGATACGCAGTATTTT. Translated, it gives CAWRSPLAGGRTDTQYF. V usage is TRBV30 and J usage is TRBJ2-3; 12 nucleotides line up with TRBD2. From germline, CDR1 is GTSNPN and CDR2 SVGIG (reference sequence). The V gene end was trimmed by 3 bases and the J gene end by 3 bases; junction bases not matched to a gene: 10. This CDR3 region has 17 residues. Variable domain in full (rest from reference TRBV30 and TRBJ2-3): SQTIHQWPATLVQPVGSPLSLECTVEGTSNPNLYWYRQAAGRGLQLLFYSVGIGQISSEVPQNLSASRPQDRQFILSSKKLLLSDSGFYLCAWRSPLAGGRTDTQYFGPGTRLTVL.

The chain carries TRBV27 and TRBJ2-7; 7 nucleotides match TRBD1. V lost 6 bases, J lost 2 bases, and 4 bases stayed unmatched. CDR3 size: 13 residues. The V gene's germline CDR1 is MNHEY and CDR2 SMNVEV (reference sequence). The CDR3 DNA reads as TGTGCCAGCAGAAGACAGGGACCCTACGAGCAGTACTTC. Translation gives CASRRQGPYEQYF.

The chain is built from TRBV7-2 and TRBJ2-7; D uncertain. Trimming took 1 base from V and 3 from J, leaving 10 bases between them. In germline, CDR1 is SGHTA, CDR2 FQGNSA. The CDR3 contains 14 residues. CDR3 sequence (DNA): TGTGCCAGCAGCTTAGTGTTTCCAAACTACGAGCAGTACTTC. This translates into CASSLVFPNYEQYF. The variable domain in full, completed from reference TRBV7-2 and TRBJ2-7, reads GAGVSQSPSNKVTEKGKDVELRCDPISGHTALYWYRQSLGQGLEFLIYFQGNSAPDKSGLPSDRFSAERTGGSVSTLTIQRTQQEDSAVYLCASSLVFPNYEQYFGPGTRLTVT.

The rearrangement links TRBV5-5 to TRBJ1-2; maybe TRBD1 (6 bases). Trimming pared 5 bases from V and 4 bases from J, leaving 18 bases between. This CDR3 has 15 residues. Germline V gene data show CDR1 as SGHKS and CDR2 as YYEKEE (reference sequence). The CDR3 DNA follows: TGTGCCAGCAGTTTACTCACAGGGTCGAGCTATGGCTACACCTTC. It yields the protein CASSLLTGSSYGYTF. The complete variable domain, with remaining parts taken from reference TRBV5-5 and TRBJ1-2, reads DAGVTQSPTHLIKTRGQQVTLRCSPISGHKSVSWYQQVLGQGPQFIFQYYEKEERGRGNFPDRFSARQFPNYSSELNVNALLLGDSALYLCASSLLTGSSYGYTFGSGTRLTVV.

The chain links TRBV2 to TRBJ2-4; D might be TRBD2 (6 bases). The length of the CDR3 is 13 residues. Between the trimmed V and J ends, which lost 9 bases and 8 bases, there was a span of 17 bases. Germline V gives CDR1 SNHLY, CDR2 FYNNEI. In DNA form, the CDR3 reads TGTGCCAGATCGTTGGCGCGCGGGGACATTCAGTACTTC. It translates to CARSLARGDIQYF.

The chain carries TRBV5-1 and TRBJ1-4; D not certain. Looked up from germline, CDR1 is SGHRS and CDR2 is YFSETQ. V was cut by 3 bases and J by 5 bases, with 14 bases left in between. The CDR3 runs to 15 residues. The CDR3 region is CASSSNLSGNEKLFF. The CDR3, as DNA: TGCGCCAGCAGCTCAAACTTGTCGGGGAATGAAAAACTGTTTTTT. The complete variable domain, with remaining parts taken from reference TRBV5-1 and TRBJ1-4, reads KAGVTQTPRYLIKTRGQQVTLSCSPISGHRSVSWYQQTPGQGLQFLFEYFSETQRNKGNFPGRFSGRQFSNSRSEMNVSTLELGDSALYLCASSSNLSGNEKLFFGSGTQLSVL.

The rearrangement links TRBV27 to TRBJ1-2; 8 bases align to TRBD1. V gave up 8 bases and J gave up 5 bases; unmatched junction bases: 10. The CDR3 covers 14 residues. Germline lookup yields CDR1 MNHEY and CDR2 SMNVEV (reference sequence). The CDR3: CASSPTGELYGYTF. CDR3 coding DNA: TGTGCCAGCTCCCCGACAGGGGAACTGTATGGCTACACCTTC.

The CDR3 spells CASSSGTGNTEAFF. For the CDR3, the DNA is TGTGCCAGCAGTTCCGGGACAGGTAACACTGAAGCTTTCTTT. The chain is built from TRBV6-1 and TRBJ1-1; 8 bases fit TRBD1. Germline assignment: CDR1 MNHNS and CDR2 SASEGT. This CDR3 has 14 amino acids. V lost 5 bases and J lost 2; bases outside the gene matches: 4.

The V and J genes are TRBV9 and TRBJ2-6; D is unresolved. Trimming left V 0 bases short and J 0 bases short, with 7 bases between. CDR3 size: 16 residues. Germline CDR1 and CDR2: SGDLS and YYNGEE. The CDR3 protein is CASSVGFGSGANVLTF. In DNA, the CDR3 is TGTGCCAGCAGCGTAGGTTTCGGCTCTGGGGCCAACGTCCTGACTTTC.

The CDR3 protein is CASSSGLAGGPPHSEQFF. The CDR3, as DNA: TGTGCCAGCAGCTCGGGACTAGCGGGAGGTCCACCCCATAGTGAGCAGTTCTTC. The J gene is TRBJ2-1, the V gene TRBV7-6; 15 bases agree with TRBD2. There are 18 residues in the CDR3. The trim removed 4 bases at V and 9 bases at J, leaving 13 bases unmatched. Germline CDR1 reads SGHVS; CDR2 reads FNYEAQ.

The rearrangement links TRBV4-3 to TRBJ2-1; D unclear. The CDR3 runs 12 residues. Germline V lookup: CDR1 LGHNA, CDR2 YSLEER. Trimming left V 3 bases short and J 3 bases short, with 3 bases between. CDR3 loop: CASSQSYNEQFF. The CDR3 region has the DNA TGCGCCAGCAGCCAGAGCTACAATGAGCAGTTCTTC.

The CDR3 region has the DNA TGTGCCAGTCAACGGGACAACTCCTACGAGCAGTACTTC. Translated, it gives CASQRDNSYEQYF. V gene TRBV2 combines with J gene TRBJ2-7; tentative D call: TRBD1 (6 bases). V lost 9 bases and J lost 0, with 12 bases in between. This CDR3 is 13 amino acids long. Germline CDR1 reads SNHLY; CDR2 reads FYNNEI.

V usage is TRBV29-1 and J usage is TRBJ2-1; D perhaps matches TRBD2 (6 bases). The CDR3 consists of 14 residues. Germline CDR1 and CDR2: SQVTM and ANQGSEA. Trimming shortened V by 0 bases and J by 4 bases, and 10 bases separated the two germline ends. CDR3 sequence: CSVEEGTSYNEQFF. CDR3 bases: TGCAGCGTTGAAGAGGGGACTTCGTACAATGAGCAGTTCTTC.

This rearrangement joins TRBV6-1 to TRBJ2-4, with 7 bases fitting TRBD2. The CDR3 length is 15 residues. CDR1 and CDR2 (germline): MNHNS, SASEGT. J lost 0 bases, V lost 7 bases, and 6 bases had no gene match. The CDR3 loop reads CASTREGVAKNIQYF. The CDR3 DNA reads TGTGCCAGCACCAGGGAGGGAGTAGCCAAAAACATTCAGTACTTC.

J is TRBJ1-2 and V is TRBV15, with TRBD1 matching 7 bases. Germline V gene sequence: CDR1 LNHNV, CDR2 YYDKDF (reference sequence). This CDR3 has 16 residues. The ends lost 0 bases at V and 7 bases at J; junction bases unmatched: 11. The CDR3, as DNA: TGTGCCACCAGCAGAGAAGGGGTAGGGGGCGGTGGTGGCTACACCTTC. This sequence encodes CATSREGVGGGGGYTF.

V gene TRBV29-1 combines with J gene TRBJ1-2; D is uncertain. Germline V lookup: CDR1 SQVTM, CDR2 ANQGSEA. The CDR3 consists of 13 residues. Trimming removed 3 bases at V and 6 bases at J, with 14 bases between. In DNA, the CDR3 is TGCAGCGTTGACGCCCCCTCGGGTGATGGCTACACCTTC. Amino acid sequence: CSVDAPSGDGYTF.

The chain is built from TRBV10-2 and TRBJ1-2; D is uncertain. Trimming took 3 bases from V and 4 from J, leaving 9 bases between them. Germline CDR1 is WSHSY and CDR2 is SAAADI. This CDR3 has 13 amino acids. The CDR3 reads CASSDPVFYGYTF. The DNA for the CDR3 is TGCGCCAGCAGTGATCCCGTATTCTATGGCTACACCTTC.

CDR3 amino acids: CASSLWAGADGYTF. CDR3 DNA: TGTGCCAGCAGTTTATGGGCAGGGGCAGACGGCTACACCTTC. This chain uses TRBV27 with TRBJ1-2; the D gene is possibly TRBD1 (6 bases). Germline CDR1 MNHEY, CDR2 SMNVEV (reference sequence). The CDR3 sequence is 14 residues long. The ends were cut back, 1 base at V and 8 bases at J, with 14 bases in the middle.

CDR3: CASSGRMGSEQYF. The DNA for the CDR3 is TGTGCCAGCAGCGGACGTATGGGCTCCGAGCAGTACTTC. J is TRBJ2-7 and V is TRBV9; D gene unclear. Germline CDR1 SGDLS, CDR2 YYNGEE. V lost 3 bases and J lost 6, with 13 bases in between. CDR3 length: 13 residues.

This rearrangement joins TRBV5-1 to TRBJ2-3; 7 bases line up with TRBD2. The V gene end was trimmed by 4 bases and the J gene end by 0 bases; junction bases not matched to a gene: 5. Germline CDR1 is SGHRS and CDR2 is YFSETQ. CDR3 length equals 15 residues. This CDR3 is CASSPGLGSTDTQYF. CDR3 DNA sequence: TGCGCCAGCAGCCCAGGACTAGGAAGCACAGATACGCAGTATTTT.

The V call is TRBV28, the J call TRBJ1-1; the D gene is possibly TRBD1 (5 bases). Germline V CDR1 and CDR2: MDHEN, SYDVKM. The CDR3 totals 20 residues. V dropped 3 bases and J dropped 1 base, with 27 bases sitting between them. As DNA, the CDR3 is TGTGCCAGCAGTTTTAGGTTGAACAGGAAAATATCAGGAGAGAACACTGAAGCTTTCTTT. It translates to CASSFRLNRKISGENTEAFF.

The chain has TRBV28 and TRBJ2-5; TRBD2 agrees at 7 bases. J gave up 0 bases and V 5 bases, and 6 bases lay outside the gene matches. The CDR3 is 15 residues long. Germline loops: CDR1 MDHEN, CDR2 SYDVKM. CDR3: CASSLPRGDQETQYF. The CDR3 nucleotides read TGTGCCAGCAGTCTACCTCGGGGGGACCAAGAGACCCAGTACTTC.

The chain joins TRBV27 to TRBJ2-1; 8 nucleotides line up with TRBD2. This CDR3 spans 15 amino acids. Germline CDR1 and CDR2: MNHEY and SMNVEV (reference sequence). V trimming: 4 bases; J trimming: 4 bases; junction bases outside the gene matches: 6. CDR3 region: CASSYGTSDYNEQFF. The DNA of the CDR3 is TGTGCCAGCAGTTACGGGACTAGTGATTACAATGAGCAGTTCTTC.

The chain employs TRBV5-1 and TRBJ2-1; 8 nucleotides align to TRBD1. V lost 5 bases, J lost 7 bases, and 14 bases stayed unmatched. Germline assignment: CDR1 SGHRS and CDR2 YFSETQ. This CDR3 spans 16 amino acids. The CDR3 DNA is TGCGCCAGCAGGGCCCCCGGGACAGGCAAACGAAATGAGCAGTTCTTC. It codes for CASRAPGTGKRNEQFF.

This sequence joins TRBV18 and TRBJ2-2; no definite D call. V was pared by 2 bases and J by 1 base, with 11 bases between. Germline V CDR1 and CDR2: KGHSH, LQKENI. The CDR3 length is 16 residues. This chain's CDR3 is CASSPEVSVNTGELFF. In nucleotides, the CDR3 is TGTGCCAGCTCACCAGAGGTTTCAGTGAACACCGGGGAGCTGTTTTTT.

The rearrangement links TRBV4-2 to TRBJ2-5; 11 bases map to TRBD1. In germline, CDR1 is LGHNA, CDR2 YNFKEQ. J was trimmed by 7 bases and V by 1 base; bases with no gene match: 14. The CDR3 totals 18 residues. In DNA, the CDR3 is TGTGCCAGCAGCCAAGTATCCAGGGGACAGGGGGTTGGTGGGACCCAGTACTTC. Its protein is CASSQVSRGQGVGGTQYF.

Concerning this clone: Other DNA sequences in this specimen translate into the identical CDR3. V gene TRBV6-1 combines with J gene TRBJ2-1; 9 bases match TRBD2. The junction had 4 bases not matched to a gene; V was cut back by 0 bases and J by 7 bases. Germline values: CDR1 MNHNS, CDR2 SASEGT. This CDR3 is 15 amino acids long. This CDR3 is CASSEASGGANEQFF. For the CDR3, the DNA is TGTGCCAGCAGTGAAGCTAGCGGGGGTGCAAATGAGCAGTTCTTC.

The chain joins TRBV5-1 to TRBJ2-1, with 11 bases that match TRBD2. The CDR3 sequence is 17 residues long. The V segment lost 0 bases and the J segment 6 bases; nucleotides outside the gene matches: 8. From germline, CDR1 is SGHRS and CDR2 YFSETQ. CDR3: CASSLVLAGGASNEQFF. The CDR3 nucleotides are TGCGCCAGCAGCTTGGTGCTAGCGGGGGGCGCGAGCAATGAGCAGTTCTTC. Using reference TRBV5-1 and TRBJ2-1 for the parts outside the CDR3, the full variable domain is KAGVTQTPRYLIKTRGQQVTLSCSPISGHRSVSWYQQTPGQGLQFLFEYFSETQRNKGNFPGRFSGRQFSNSRSEMNVSTLELGDSALYLCASSLVLAGGASNEQFFGPGTRLTVL.

The chain has TRBV7-8 and TRBJ2-7, with a possible D match to TRBD1 (5 bases). CDR3 length: 14 amino acids. Trimming took off 0 bases at V and 3 bases at J, with 9 bases between the two ends. The germline V gene has CDR1 SGHVS and CDR2 FQNEAQ. The CDR3 reads CASSLAGAFYEQYF. In nucleotides, the CDR3 is TGTGCCAGCAGCTTAGCTGGGGCTTTCTACGAGCAGTACTTC.

The genes are TRBV5-1 and TRBJ1-2, with a weak D call TRBD1 (6 bases). V dropped 5 bases and J dropped 7 bases, with 18 bases sitting between them. The CDR3 runs 14 residues. Germline CDR1 SGHRS, CDR2 YFSETQ. Written as DNA, the CDR3 is TGCGCCAGCAGGACGACAGGATCGGGGTCTGGCTACACCTTC. Translation gives CASRTTGSGSGYTF.